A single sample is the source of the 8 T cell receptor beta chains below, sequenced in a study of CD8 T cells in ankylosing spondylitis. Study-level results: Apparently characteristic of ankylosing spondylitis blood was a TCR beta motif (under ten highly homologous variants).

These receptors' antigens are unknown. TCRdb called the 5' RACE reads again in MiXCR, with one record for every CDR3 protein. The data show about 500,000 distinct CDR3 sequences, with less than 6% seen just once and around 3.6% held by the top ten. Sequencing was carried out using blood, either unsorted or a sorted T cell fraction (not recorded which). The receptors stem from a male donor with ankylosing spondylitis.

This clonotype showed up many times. CDR3 in amino acids: CASSFGDRVRPEAFF. CDR3 bases: TGTGCCAGCAGTTTCGGAGACAGGGTGCGGCCTGAAGCTTTCTTT. The gene calls are TRBV28 and TRBJ1-1; the match to TRBD1 covers 7 bases. The germline CDR1 and CDR2 sequences are MDHEN and SYDVKM. CDR3 length equals 15 residues. J gave up 6 bases and V 3 bases, and 10 bases lay outside the gene matches.

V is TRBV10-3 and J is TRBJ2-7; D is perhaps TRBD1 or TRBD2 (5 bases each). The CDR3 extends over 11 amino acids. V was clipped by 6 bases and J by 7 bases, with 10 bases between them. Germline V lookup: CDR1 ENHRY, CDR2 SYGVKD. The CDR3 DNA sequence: TGTGCCATCAGAACGGGGCCTGAGCAGTACTTC. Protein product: CAIRTGPEQYF.

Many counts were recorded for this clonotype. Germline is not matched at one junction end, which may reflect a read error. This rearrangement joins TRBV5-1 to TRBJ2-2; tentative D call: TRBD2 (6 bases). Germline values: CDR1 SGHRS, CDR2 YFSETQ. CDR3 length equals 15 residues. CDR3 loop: CASSFGTANTGELFF. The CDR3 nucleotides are TGTGCCAGCAGCTTCGGGACTGCGAACACCGGGGAGCTGTTTTTT.

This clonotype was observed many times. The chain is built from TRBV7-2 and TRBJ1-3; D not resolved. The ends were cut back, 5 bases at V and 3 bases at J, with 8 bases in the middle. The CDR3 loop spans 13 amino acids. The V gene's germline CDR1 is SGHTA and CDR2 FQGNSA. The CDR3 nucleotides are TGTGCCAGCAGCCTTGAGGGTGGAAACACCATATATTTT. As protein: CASSLEGGNTIYF.

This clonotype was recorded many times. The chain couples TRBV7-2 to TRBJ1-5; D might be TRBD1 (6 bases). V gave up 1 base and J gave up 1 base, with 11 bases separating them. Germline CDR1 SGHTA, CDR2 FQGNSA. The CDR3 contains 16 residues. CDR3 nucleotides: TGTGCCAGCAGCTTAGATCCGGGGGCAAGCAATCAGCCCCAGCATTTT. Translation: CASSLDPGASNQPQHF.

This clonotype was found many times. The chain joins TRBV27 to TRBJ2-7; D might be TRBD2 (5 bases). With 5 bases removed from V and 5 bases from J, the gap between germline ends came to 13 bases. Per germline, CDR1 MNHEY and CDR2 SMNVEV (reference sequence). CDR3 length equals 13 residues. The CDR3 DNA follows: TGTGCCAGCAGTCCTCGGGGAAGCGACGAGCAGTACTTC. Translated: CASSPRGSDEQYF.

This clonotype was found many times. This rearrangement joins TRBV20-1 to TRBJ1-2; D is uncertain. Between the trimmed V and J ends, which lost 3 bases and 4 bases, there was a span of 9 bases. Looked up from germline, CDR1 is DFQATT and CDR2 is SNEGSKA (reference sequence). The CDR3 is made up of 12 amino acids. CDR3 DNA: TGCAGTGCTAGTACAGCAGCCTATGGCTACACCTTC. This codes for CSASTAAYGYTF.

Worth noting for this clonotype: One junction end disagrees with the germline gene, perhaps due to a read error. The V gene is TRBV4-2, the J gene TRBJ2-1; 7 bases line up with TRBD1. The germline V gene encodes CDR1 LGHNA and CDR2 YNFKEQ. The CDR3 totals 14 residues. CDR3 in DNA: TGTGCCAGCGGCCAAGATGGGACAGACAATGAGCAGTTCTTC. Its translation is CASGQDGTDNEQFF.